This TCR beta chain was captured by sequencing in a study of PD-1 blockade in classical Hodgkin lymphoma. Findings and limits, study-wide: Those achieving complete response showed baseline diversity like newly diagnosed patients.

A few counts support this clone. As yet, its antigen is unknown. The data were produced by immunoSEQ multiplex PCR, yet TCRdb's version contains in-frame clones alone and is incomplete. Of tens of thousands of clones listed, 87% are singletons. Stated time point: cycle 4 day 1 (C4D1), after 5 to 7 weeks of nivolumab. The patients all showed relapse after autologous stem cell transplantation, while their brentuximab vedotin exposure varied. Responses achieved at best were complete response, partial response or progressive disease. The junction had 6 bases not matched to a gene; V was cut back by 5 bases and J by 2 bases. The CDR3 contains 15 residues. Germline-derived CDR1 and CDR2 are SGHTA and FQGTGA.

The clonotype comes from a human donor with classical Hodgkin lymphoma. The chain recombines TRBV7-3 with TRBJ2-7, with 10 bases that match TRBD2. The sample in question was peripheral blood mononuclear cells (PBMCs), obtained before the fourth cycle of nivolumab. For the CDR3, the DNA is TGTGCCAGCAGCGTAGCGGGGGGACTACCCTACGAGCAGTACTTC. Translated, it gives CASSVAGGLPYEQYF.